These T cell receptor beta chains were read from a single sample in a study of technical replicates of blood from a few donors. Repertoires were generated with immunoSEQ multiplex PCR, while TCRdb's copy carries only in-frame clones and drops some. The sample records 65,000 to 70,000 clones, 80% to 90% being singletons. Material for sequencing was PBMCs. These receptors were obtained from a human donor in good health. Some clones in this sample may be carry-over from other donors' samples. Each CDR3 is given without its conserved first and last residue. The order of the fields is V gene, CDR3 protein.

v_gene: TRBV5-4; CDR3aa: ASSLQRGSSTDTQY
v_gene: TRBV4-2; CDR3aa: ASSHLTPVNNSPLH
v_gene: TRBV2; CDR3aa: ASSAERDTHTQY
v_gene: TRBV13; CDR3aa: ASSSPGTSGRETQY
v_gene: TRBV6-1; CDR3aa: ASSVGQGEVNQPQH
v_gene: TRBV6-5; CDR3aa: ASSSRPGLAGGPGF
v_gene: TRBV19; CDR3aa: ASSIFRGQSNQPQH
v_gene: TRBV5-1; CDR3aa: ASSRDTYEQY
v_gene: TRBV30; CDR3aa: AWSTGSGTEAF
v_gene: TRBV7-3; CDR3aa: ASRAAANTEAF
v_gene: TRBV7-2; CDR3aa: ASNPPGALGELF
v_gene: TRBV5-1; CDR3aa: ASSARPDRQYNEQF
v_gene: TRBV18; CDR3aa: ASSPGRGSYNEQF
v_gene: TRBV30; CDR3aa: AWSTGPRGYT
v_gene: TRBV5-4; CDR3aa: ASSLAGWGPYSNQPQH
v_gene: TRBV7-9; CDR3aa: ASSPWGSFSGNTIY
v_gene: TRBV6-6; CDR3aa: ASTDSNGNTIY
v_gene: TRBV5-5; CDR3aa: ASSLSYGVSYEQY
v_gene: TRBV7-9; CDR3aa: ASSLEAGHRGYT
v_gene: TRBV7-2; CDR3aa: ASSLARGSGSQTQY
v_gene: TRBV7-9; CDR3aa: ASSLEARGGYT